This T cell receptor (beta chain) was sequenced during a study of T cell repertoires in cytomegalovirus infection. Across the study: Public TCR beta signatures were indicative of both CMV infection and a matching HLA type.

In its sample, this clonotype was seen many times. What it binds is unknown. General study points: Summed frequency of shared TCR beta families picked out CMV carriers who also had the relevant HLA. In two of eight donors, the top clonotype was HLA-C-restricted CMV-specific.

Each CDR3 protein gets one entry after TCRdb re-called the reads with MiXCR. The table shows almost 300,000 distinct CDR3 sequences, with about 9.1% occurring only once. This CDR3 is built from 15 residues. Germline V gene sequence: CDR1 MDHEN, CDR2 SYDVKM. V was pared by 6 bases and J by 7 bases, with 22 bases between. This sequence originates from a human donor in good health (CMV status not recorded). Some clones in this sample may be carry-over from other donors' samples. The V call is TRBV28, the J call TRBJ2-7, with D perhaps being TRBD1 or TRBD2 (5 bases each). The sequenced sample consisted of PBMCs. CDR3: CASSPQGVASREQYV. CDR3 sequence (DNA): TGTGCCAGCAGCCCACAAGGGGTAGCGTCCAGGGAGCAGTACGTC.